These 28 T cell receptor beta chains were all obtained from the same sample, sequenced in a study of beta chain features in type 1 diabetes. These receptors' antigens are unknown. Study-wide results and limits: For Type 1 diabetes patients, all four CD4+ subsets carried TCRB CDR3s that were moderately but significantly shorter.

The authors reverse transcribed all of the isolated RNA, so sequencing captured expressed TCRB transcripts. The data were produced by immunoSEQ multiplex PCR, yet TCRdb's version contains in-frame clones alone and is incomplete. The data hold under 850,000 clones, with about an eighth observed a single time. Sequenced sample: naive CD4+ T cells from blood. The receptors derive from a man aged 18 to 30 with type 1 diabetes.

The gene calls are TRBV4-1 and TRBJ1-6; D possibly corresponds to TRBD1 (5 bases). Germline loops: CDR1 MGHRA, CDR2 YSYEKL. The CDR3 sequence is 16 residues long. V was trimmed by 0 bases and J by 9 bases, leaving 15 bases between them. CDR3 nucleotides: TGCGCCAGCAGCCAAGATACGGCTTCGGGACGTTCACCCCTCCACTTT. Residues: CASSQDTASGRSPLHF.

This clone was counted between two and nine times. The chain links TRBV15 to TRBJ1-5; TRBD1 matches 8 bases. V lost 5 bases and J lost 5; bases outside the gene matches: 11. Germline assignment: CDR1 LNHNV and CDR2 YYDKDF (reference sequence). The length of the CDR3 is 16 residues. The CDR3 bases are TGTGCCACCAGCGGACGACAGGGGAAGGTCGATCAGCCCCAGCATTTT. This sequence encodes CATSGRQGKVDQPQHF.

This sequence joins TRBV7-9 and TRBJ1-2; tentatively, D is TRBD1 (5 bases). This CDR3 region has 13 residues. Germline CDR1 and CDR2: SEHNR and FQNEAQ (reference sequence). V lost 4 bases and J lost 2, with 8 bases in between. CDR3 sequence (DNA): TGTGCCAGCAGCTATGACAGAAACTATGGCTACACCTTC. Its protein is CASSYDRNYGYTF.

This chain joins TRBV14 and TRBJ2-7; TRBD2 matches 9 bases. V lost 2 bases, J lost 3 bases, and 8 bases stayed unmatched. This CDR3 has 16 residues. The germline V gene encodes CDR1 SGHDN and CDR2 FVKESK. The CDR3 DNA reads TGTGCCAGCAGCCAATTCCCTGGACTAGCGCACTACGAGCAGTACTTC. This gives the protein CASSQFPGLAHYEQYF.

The V call is TRBV5-4, the J call TRBJ1-5; D ambiguous. V was cut by 4 bases and J by 4 bases, with 6 bases left in between. This CDR3 spans 12 amino acids. Germline-derived CDR1 and CDR2 are SGHNT and YYREEE (reference sequence). CDR3 in amino acids: CASSRENQPQHF. DNA of the CDR3: TGTGCCAGCAGCAGAGAAAATCAGCCCCAGCATTTT.

The sample holds a few counts of this clone. This chain connects TRBV9 to TRBJ2-1; 8 positions match TRBD2. V lost 0 bases to trimming and J lost 4 bases; unmatched junction nucleotides: 9. The germline V gene encodes CDR1 SGDLS and CDR2 YYNGEE. This CDR3 is 17 amino acids long. CDR3 nucleotides: TGTGCCAGCAGCGTAGGGTGGTCTAGCGGGCAGTACAATGAGCAGTTCTTC. It codes for CASSVGWSSGQYNEQFF.

This clone was counted only a few times. V gene TRBV7-3 combines with J gene TRBJ2-5; TRBD2 matches 13 bases. This CDR3 has 16 residues. The germline V gene encodes CDR1 SGHTA and CDR2 FQGTGA. Trimming removed 4 bases from V and 2 bases from J; junction bases left unmatched: 4. The CDR3 loop reads CASSSGLAGRQETQYF. DNA for the CDR3: TGTGCCAGCAGCTCGGGACTAGCGGGAAGACAAGAGACCCAGTACTTC.

This clone was recorded a few times. This chain connects TRBV7-9 to TRBJ2-5; TRBD2 is a possible D gene (5 bases). CDR1 is SEHNR, CDR2 FQNEAQ, per germline (reference sequence). V lost 5 bases to trimming and J lost 2 bases, with 24 bases between them. The CDR3 loop spans 18 amino acids. CDR3 protein: CASSPSFLGSRAQETQYF. In nucleotides, the CDR3 is TGTGCCAGCAGCCCGTCCTTTCTGGGCTCGAGGGCTCAAGAGACCCAGTACTTC.

The V gene is TRBV6-5, the J gene TRBJ2-4; D might be TRBD1 (6 bases). Trimming took 0 bases from V and 5 from J, leaving 14 bases between them. The CDR3 runs to 16 residues. The germline CDR1 and CDR2 sequences are MNHEY and SVGAGI. The CDR3 nucleotides are TGTGCCAGCAGTTACTCGGTTGGGGGCCCAGAAAACATTCAGTACTTC. Translation gives CASSYSVGGPENIQYF.

This clone has just a few counts. The chain joins TRBV29-1 to TRBJ2-1, with D possibly TRBD1 on 7 matching bases. Trimming pared 8 bases from V and 5 bases from J, leaving 13 bases between. Germline V CDR1 and CDR2: SQVTM, ANQGSEA. The CDR3 loop spans 12 amino acids. CDR3 amino acids: CSPRGANNEQFF. CDR3 nucleotides: TGCAGCCCCAGGGGGGCCAACAATGAGCAGTTCTTC.

This clone has a handful of counts. J is TRBJ1-5 and V is TRBV28; D unresolved. Germline loops: CDR1 MDHEN, CDR2 SYDVKM. The V end was cut by 6 bases, the J end by 3 bases, with 3 bases between. The CDR3 runs to 11 residues. The CDR3 bases are TGTGCCAGCAGGAACAATCAGCCCCAGCATTTT. Protein sequence: CASRNNQPQHF. Full variable domain (rest looked up from reference TRBV28 and TRBJ1-5): DVKVTQSSRYLVKRTGEKVFLECVQDMDHENMFWYRQDPGLGLRLIYFSYDVKMKEKGDIPEGYSVSREKKERFSLILESASTNQTSMYLCASRNNQPQHFGDGTRLSIL.

This clone has at least ten counts. For the CDR3, the DNA is TGTGCCTGGATGGGACTCGTTGGAGAGACCCAGTACTTC. This codes for CAWMGLVGETQYF. This chain links TRBV30 with TRBJ2-5, with D possibly matching TRBD2 (6 bases). The CDR3 is made up of 13 amino acids. With 4 bases removed from V and 4 bases from J, the gap between germline ends came to 13 bases. Germline CDR1 reads GTSNPN; CDR2 reads SVGIG (reference sequence).

This chain links TRBV5-4 with TRBJ1-1, with 11 bases aligning to TRBD1. The CDR3 runs to 16 residues. The V and J ends lost 3 bases and 3 bases, in that order; junction bases with no gene match: 7. CDR1 and CDR2 from the germline V gene are SGHNT and YYREEE (reference sequence). CDR3: CASSSGQGVPDTEAFF. The CDR3, as DNA: TGTGCCAGCAGCTCGGGACAGGGGGTCCCGGACACTGAAGCTTTCTTT.

Comment on this clone: Additional DNA sequences in this sample encode the identical CDR3. The chain recombines TRBV5-1 with TRBJ2-1, with 8 positions matching TRBD1. CDR3 length equals 14 residues. From germline, CDR1 is SGHRS and CDR2 YFSETQ. V was clipped by 4 bases and J by 2 bases; unmatched bases: 2. CDR3 in amino acids: CASSPGQAYNEQFF. The DNA for the CDR3 is TGCGCCAGCAGCCCGGGACAGGCCTACAATGAGCAGTTCTTC.

J is TRBJ1-1 and V is TRBV7-9; D gene uncertain. The germline V and J ends were trimmed by 4 bases and 11 bases, with 20 bases remaining between them. The CDR3 totals 14 residues. Germline V gene lookup returns CDR1 SEHNR and CDR2 FQNEAQ (reference sequence). DNA of the CDR3: TGTGCCAGCAGCTCCCCCGGCCGCAAAAAGAGGGCTTTCTTT. It yields the protein CASSSPGRKKRAFF.

The chain is built from TRBV11-3 and TRBJ2-3; TRBD1 aligns across 7 bases. The germline V gene encodes CDR1 SGHNT and CDR2 YENEEA. CDR3 size: 15 residues. V was clipped by 2 bases and J by 0 bases; unmatched bases: 2. The CDR3 reads CASSLLGQSTDTQYF. The CDR3 region has the DNA TGTGCCAGCAGCTTATTGGGACAGAGCACAGATACGCAGTATTTT.

The chain employs TRBV4-1 and TRBJ1-2, with D perhaps TRBD1 (5 bases). V shed 0 bases and J shed 7 bases, with 15 bases lying between them. Germline assignment: CDR1 MGHRA and CDR2 YSYEKL. This CDR3 is 15 amino acids long. CDR3 amino acids: CASSQDRRGATGYTF. The DNA of the CDR3 is TGCGCCAGCAGCCAAGATCGTCGAGGGGCTACTGGCTACACCTTC.

This clone was seen more than once but under ten times. The CDR3 reads CSVAPGFSTNYGYTF. In nucleotides, the CDR3 is TGCAGCGTTGCCCCTGGGTTTAGCACCAACTATGGCTACACCTTC. This chain joins TRBV29-1 and TRBJ1-2; unclear D gene. The CDR3 has 15 residues. V lost 4 bases and J 2 bases, leaving 17 bases between the germline ends. Germline V lookup: CDR1 SQVTM, CDR2 ANQGSEA.

This sequence joins TRBV30 and TRBJ2-7, with 9 bases fitting TRBD2. The CDR3 consists of 15 residues. Trimming at V came to 2 bases and at J to 0 bases, leaving 5 bases not matched to a gene. Germline CDR1 and CDR2: GTSNPN and SVGIG (reference sequence). CDR3 protein: CAWSRSGGFSYEQYF. The CDR3 region has the DNA TGTGCCTGGAGTAGAAGCGGGGGGTTCTCCTACGAGCAGTACTTC.

The chain has TRBV4-1 and TRBJ2-5; possible D gene TRBD2, 5 bases. The CDR3 contains 21 residues. Germline loops: CDR1 MGHRA, CDR2 YSYEKL. Deletions cut 0 bases from V and 3 bases from J, with 29 bases between. The DNA of the CDR3 is TGCGCCAGCAGCCAAGAAACCCTCTTCCTTTCCCGAGCGGACCTTAAAGAGACCCAGTACTTC. Translation gives CASSQETLFLSRADLKETQYF.

This clone has a handful of counts. The sample contains more than one DNA sequence encoding this CDR3. The rearrangement joins TRBV30 to TRBJ1-5; D uncertain. The length of the CDR3 is 13 residues. CDR1 is GTSNPN, CDR2 SVGIG, per germline (reference sequence). V was cut by 1 base and J by 0 bases, with 4 bases left in between. DNA for the CDR3: TGTGCCTGGAGTGGAGATAGCAATCAGCCCCAGCATTTT. This sequence encodes CAWSGDSNQPQHF. The full variable domain, rest sourced from reference TRBV30 and TRBJ1-5, is SQTIHQWPATLVQPVGSPLSLECTVEGTSNPNLYWYRQAAGRGLQLLFYSVGIGQISSEVPQNLSASRPQDRQFILSSKKLLLSDSGFYLCAWSGDSNQPQHFGDGTRLSIL.

This chain links TRBV19 with TRBJ1-5; 9 bases align to TRBD1. The CDR3 extends over 14 amino acids. With V trimmed by 6 bases and J by 8 bases, 8 bases remained unmatched. CDR1 and CDR2 from the germline V gene are LNHDA and SQIVND (reference sequence). The CDR3 region has the DNA TGTGCCAGTAGCCGGGGACAGGGCCAGGAGCCCCAGCATTTT. Protein product: CASSRGQGQEPQHF.

This clone was detected a few times. The CDR3 reads CASSADPDQETQYF. As DNA, the CDR3 is TGTGCCAGCAGCGCGGACCCGGACCAAGAGACCCAGTACTTC. V is TRBV9 and J is TRBJ2-5; no clear D. The germline CDR1 and CDR2 sequences are SGDLS and YYNGEE. This CDR3 is built from 14 residues. V was cut by 3 bases and J by 0 bases, with 9 bases left in between.

V gene TRBV7-9 combines with J gene TRBJ1-4; D ambiguous. Trimming took 1 base from V and 8 from J, leaving 8 bases between them. Germline V lookup: CDR1 SEHNR, CDR2 FQNEAQ (reference sequence). The CDR3 sequence is 13 residues long. The CDR3 DNA is TGTGCCAGCAGCTTAGATGTAAACGAAAAACTGTTTTTT. Translating it yields CASSLDVNEKLFF.

The gene calls are TRBV30 and TRBJ1-2; tentative D call: TRBD1 (5 bases). The CDR3 loop spans 13 amino acids. Trimming pared 2 bases from V and 13 bases from J, leaving 20 bases between. Germline CDR1 GTSNPN, CDR2 SVGIG (reference sequence). The CDR3: CAWSSQGRTRGTF. For the CDR3, the DNA is TGTGCCTGGAGTTCCCAGGGAAGGACCCGGGGCACCTTC. The variable domain in full, with the rest retrieved from reference TRBV30 and TRBJ1-2, is SQTIHQWPATLVQPVGSPLSLECTVEGTSNPNLYWYRQAAGRGLQLLFYSVGIGQISSEVPQNLSASRPQDRQFILSSKKLLLSDSGFYLCAWSSQGRTRGTFGSGTRLTVV.

The chain couples TRBV9 to TRBJ1-1; D remains ambiguous. The CDR3 has 14 amino acids. Trimming left V 0 bases short and J 4 bases short, with 10 bases between. Per germline, CDR1 SGDLS and CDR2 YYNGEE. The CDR3 DNA reads as TGTGCCAGCAGCGTAGACGGGTCGCTCACTGAAGCTTTCTTT. It is translated as CASSVDGSLTEAFF.

This clone has only a few counts. Other nucleotide sequences in the sample specify the same CDR3. The chain carries TRBV5-1 and TRBJ1-1, with D tentatively TRBD1 (5 bases). Per germline, CDR1 SGHRS and CDR2 YFSETQ. This CDR3 is built from 14 residues. The V gene lost 3 bases and the J gene lost 2 bases, with 11 bases spanning the gap. The CDR3 bases are TGCGCCAGCAGCTCCGCGGGGGGTAACACTGAAGCTTTCTTT. This sequence encodes CASSSAGGNTEAFF.

In its sample, this clone was seen a few times. V usage is TRBV30 and J usage is TRBJ2-7, with D unresolved. The CDR3 spans 11 residues. The germline V gene has CDR1 GTSNPN and CDR2 SVGIG (reference sequence). The V end was cut by 2 bases, the J end by 2 bases, with 4 bases between. The CDR3 loop is CAWSTAYEQYF. The CDR3 DNA reads TGTGCCTGGAGTACGGCCTACGAGCAGTACTTC.